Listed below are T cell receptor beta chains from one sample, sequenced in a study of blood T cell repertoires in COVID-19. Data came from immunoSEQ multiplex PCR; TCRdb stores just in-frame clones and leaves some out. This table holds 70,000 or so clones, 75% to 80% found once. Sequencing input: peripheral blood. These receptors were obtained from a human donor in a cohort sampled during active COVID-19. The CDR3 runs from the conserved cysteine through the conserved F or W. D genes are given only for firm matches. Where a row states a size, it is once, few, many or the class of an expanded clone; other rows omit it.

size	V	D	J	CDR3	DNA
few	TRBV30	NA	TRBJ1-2	CAWSYWGDGGYTF	TGTGCCTGGAGTTATTGGGGGGATGGCGGCTACACCTTC
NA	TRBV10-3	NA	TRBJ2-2	CAIRDSANTGELFF	TGTGCCATCAGGGACAGTGCGAACACCGGGGAGCTGTTTTTT
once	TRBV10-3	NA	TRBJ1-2	CAIFRQQYGYTF	TGTGCCATCTTTAGACAGCAGTATGGCTACACCTTC
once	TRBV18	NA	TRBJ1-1	CASSPEPLSGAFF	TGTGCCAGCTCACCAGAACCACTCTCTGGAGCTTTCTTT
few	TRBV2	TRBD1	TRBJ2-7	CASSAYPDRVDYEQYF	TGTGCCAGCAGTGCCTACCCGGACAGGGTGGACTACGAGCAGTACTTC
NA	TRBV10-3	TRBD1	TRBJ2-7	CAISDRGQSYEQYF	TGTGCCATCAGTGATAGGGGACAGTCCTACGAGCAGTACTTC
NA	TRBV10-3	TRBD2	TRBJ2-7	CAISVLAGGVYEQYF	TGTGCCATCAGTGTTTTAGCGGGAGGAGTCTACGAGCAGTACTTC
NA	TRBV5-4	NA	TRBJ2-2	CASSERQGRYTGELFF	TGTGCCAGCAGCGAGAGGCAGGGTCGGTACACCGGGGAGCTGTTTTTT
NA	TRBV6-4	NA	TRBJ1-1	CASSARGNTEAFF	TGTGCCAGCAGCGCTCGGGGGAACACTGAAGCTTTCTTT
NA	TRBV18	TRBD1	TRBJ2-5	CASSRTGEVETQYF	TGTGCCAGCTCACGGACAGGGGAGGTCGAGACCCAGTACTTC
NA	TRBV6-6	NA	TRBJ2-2	CASSYTGEDTGELFF	TGTGCCAGCAGTTATACGGGAGAGGACACCGGGGAGCTGTTTTTT
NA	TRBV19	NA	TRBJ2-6	CASSISGALSGANVLTF	TGTGCCAGTAGTATTTCTGGGGCTCTCTCTGGGGCCAACGTCCTGACTTTC
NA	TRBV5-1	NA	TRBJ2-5	CASSTESPGNQETQYF	TGCGCCAGCAGCACAGAATCACCAGGGAATCAAGAGACCCAGTACTTC
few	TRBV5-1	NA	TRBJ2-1	CASSLGLASYNEQFF	TGCGCCAGCAGCTTGGGGCTAGCCTCCTACAATGAGCAGTTCTTC
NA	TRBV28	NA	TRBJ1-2	CASSLRVGGYTF	TGTGCCAGCAGTTTGAGGGTTGGTGGCTACACCTTC
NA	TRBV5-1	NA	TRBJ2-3	CASSLVVAGRDTQYF	TGCGCCAGCAGCTTGGTCGTGGCGGGGAGAGATACGCAGTATTTT
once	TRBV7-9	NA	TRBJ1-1	CASSLTQGTEAFF	TGTGCCAGCAGCTTGACCCAGGGAACTGAAGCTTTCTTT
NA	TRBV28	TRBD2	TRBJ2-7	CASISVAGPFDDEQYF	TGTGCCAGCATCTCCGTAGCGGGACCCTTCGATGACGAGCAGTACTTC
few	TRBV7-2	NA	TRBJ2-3	CASSLAGRATDTQYF	TGTGCCAGCAGCTTGGCGGGGCGGGCCACAGATACGCAGTATTTT
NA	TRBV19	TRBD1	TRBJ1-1	CASSIGTGWATEAFF	TGTGCCAGTAGTATCGGGACAGGGTGGGCCACTGAAGCTTTCTTT